These 27 T cell receptor beta chains came from one sample sequenced in a study of cytomegalovirus exposure and HLA in healthy donors. The PCR contained 60 Vbeta and 13 Jbeta primers. Profiling relied on immunoSEQ multiplex PCR, and the TCRdb table lists in-frame clones only, not all of them. The data show around 180,000 clones, 70% to 80% seen once. Specimen: PBMCs. The receptors were gathered from a man in his sixties in good health and CMV-seronegative.

This chain links TRBV14 with TRBJ1-2; D is possibly TRBD1 (6 bases). V shed 5 bases and J shed 8 bases, with 24 bases lying between them. Germline V gene data show CDR1 as SGHDN and CDR2 as FVKESK. CDR3 length: 16 residues. CDR3 amino acids: CASSGGRGVILGGYTF. CDR3 nucleotides: TGTGCCAGCAGCGGGGGCAGGGGAGTTATTTTGGGCGGCTACACCTTC.

CDR3 nucleotides: TGTGCCAGCAGGGTTCTAGCGGGGGGGCCAGATACGCAGTATTTT. Its protein product is CASRVLAGGPDTQYF. The genes are TRBV6-4 and TRBJ2-3, with 12 bases lining up with TRBD2. Unmatched junction bases numbered 5, after V lost 6 bases and J lost 4 bases. Germline V gene data show CDR1 as MRHNA and CDR2 as SNTAGT. This CDR3 contains 15 residues.

J is TRBJ2-3 and V is TRBV7-7, with TRBD1 matching 7 bases. With 1 base clipped from V and 0 bases from J, the junction kept 1 base outside the gene matches. The V gene's germline CDR1 is SSHAT and CDR2 FNYEAQ (reference sequence). This CDR3 has 15 amino acids. Here the CDR3 reads CASSLGTGSTDTQYF. The CDR3 DNA reads as TGTGCCAGCAGCTTAGGGACAGGCAGCACAGATACGCAGTATTTT.

The J gene is TRBJ2-3, the V gene TRBV5-6; 14 bases align to TRBD2. Germline-derived CDR1 and CDR2 are SGHDT and YYEEEE. The CDR3 spans 16 residues. The junction had 7 bases not matched to a gene; V was cut back by 7 bases and J by 3 bases. This CDR3 is CASFYRTSGRTDTQYF. CDR3 sequence (DNA): TGTGCCAGCTTTTATAGGACTAGCGGGAGGACAGATACGCAGTATTTT. The full variable domain, with the rest looked up from reference TRBV5-6 and TRBJ2-3, is DAGVTQSPTHLIKTRGQQVTLRCSPKSGHDTVSWYQQALGQGPQFIFQYYEEEERQRGNFPDRFSGHQFPNYSSELNVNALLLGDSALYLCASFYRTSGRTDTQYFGPGTRLTVL.

V is TRBV6-1 and J is TRBJ2-3, with TRBD2 identical over 9 bases. The CDR3 spans 14 residues. The V segment lost 5 bases and the J segment 1 base; nucleotides outside the gene matches: 1. CDR1 is MNHNS, CDR2 SASEGT, per germline. In DNA, the CDR3 is TGTGCCAGCAGTCCTAGCGGGGGCACAGATACGCAGTATTTT. Translated, it gives CASSPSGGTDTQYF.

This chain links TRBV5-8 with TRBJ2-7; 7 bases are shared with TRBD2. With 0 bases clipped from V and 0 bases from J, the junction kept 3 bases outside the gene matches. The CDR3 covers 15 residues. Per the germline V gene, CDR1 is SGHTS and CDR2 is YDEGEE. The DNA for the CDR3 is TGTGCCAGCAGCTTGGAGGGGACTACCTCCTACGAGCAGTACTTC. It encodes CASSLEGTTSYEQYF.

This chain links TRBV30 with TRBJ2-7; 8 nucleotides match TRBD2. Germline V CDR1 and CDR2: GTSNPN, SVGIG (reference sequence). Trimming at V came to 3 bases and at J to 2 bases, leaving 6 bases not matched to a gene. This CDR3 contains 14 residues. In nucleotides, the CDR3 is TGTGCCTGGAGGGGGAGCGGGAGCGCCTACGAGCAGTACTTC. This gives the protein CAWRGSGSAYEQYF.

This clone was found once. The CDR3, as DNA: TGTGCCAGCAGTCCGGGGACTAGCGGGGGTGAAGAGACCCAGTACTTC. As protein: CASSPGTSGGEETQYF. The V gene is TRBV2, the J gene TRBJ2-5; 14 bases match TRBD2. The CDR3 has 16 residues. Germline CDR1 SNHLY, CDR2 FYNNEI. Trimming took 5 bases from V and 3 from J; bases not matched to a gene: 5. Variable domain in full (rest from reference TRBV2 and TRBJ2-5): EPEVTQTPSHQVTQMGQEVILRCVPISNHLYFYWYRQILGQKVEFLVSFYNNEISEKSEIFDDQFSVERPDGSNFTLKIRSTKLEDSAMYFCASSPGTSGGEETQYFGPGTRLLVL.

The chain recombines TRBV30 with TRBJ2-7; 8 nucleotides match TRBD1. Germline V gene lookup returns CDR1 GTSNPN and CDR2 SVGIG (reference sequence). The junction had 3 bases not matched to a gene; V was cut back by 5 bases and J by 3 bases. This CDR3 region has 12 residues. Here the CDR3 reads CAWRTGNYEQYF. The CDR3 DNA is TGTGCCTGGCGGACAGGGAACTACGAGCAGTACTTC.

The chain has TRBV2 and TRBJ2-5; no clear D gene. Germline V gene lookup returns CDR1 SNHLY and CDR2 FYNNEI. There are 15 residues in the CDR3. The ends were cut back, 2 bases at V and 4 bases at J, with 14 bases in the middle. CDR3 DNA: TGTGCCAGCAGTGAACAGAGCAAGACGGGAGAGACCCAGTACTTC. Amino acids: CASSEQSKTGETQYF. The variable domain in full, with the rest retrieved from reference TRBV2 and TRBJ2-5, is EPEVTQTPSHQVTQMGQEVILRCVPISNHLYFYWYRQILGQKVEFLVSFYNNEISEKSEIFDDQFSVERPDGSNFTLKIRSTKLEDSAMYFCASSEQSKTGETQYFGPGTRLLVL.

This clone was found once. This CDR3 is CASRGGLASNTGELFF. The DNA of the CDR3 is TGTGCCAGCAGGGGGGGACTAGCTAGTAACACCGGGGAGCTGTTTTTT. The V and J genes are TRBV28 and TRBJ2-2; 9 bases match TRBD2. Germline CDR1 is MDHEN and CDR2 is SYDVKM. V dropped 6 bases and J dropped 2; count of bases not matched to a gene: 7. The CDR3 totals 16 residues.

The rearrangement uses TRBV15 and TRBJ2-7; D unresolved. This CDR3 is 12 amino acids long. V was clipped by 5 bases and J by 1 base, with 6 bases between them. Germline CDR1 is LNHNV and CDR2 is YYDKDF (reference sequence). The CDR3 DNA sequence: TGTGCCACCAGCCCCCGTTCCTACGAGCAGTACTTC. Its translation: CATSPRSYEQYF.

The chain couples TRBV10-3 to TRBJ2-2; 8 bases align to TRBD2. Germline assignment: CDR1 ENHRY and CDR2 SYGVKD. Trimming at V came to 4 bases and at J to 6 bases, leaving 7 bases not matched to a gene. The CDR3 is made up of 15 amino acids. CDR3: CAISASGSPAGELFF. The DNA for the CDR3 is TGTGCCATCAGTGCGAGCGGGAGCCCGGCCGGGGAGCTGTTTTTT.

This clone was recorded a few times. The V and J genes are TRBV4-2 and TRBJ1-4, with D possibly TRBD1 on 5 matching bases. In germline, CDR1 is LGHNA, CDR2 YNFKEQ. Trimming removed 4 bases at V and 5 bases at J, with 20 bases between. This CDR3 contains 17 residues. This CDR3 is CASSPLVRGGANEKLFF. Here the CDR3 DNA reads TGTGCCAGCAGCCCCCTGGTGAGGGGAGGCGCGAATGAAAAACTGTTTTTT.

The V and J genes are TRBV11-2 and TRBJ1-2, with D hard to call. The CDR3 sequence is 13 residues long. Per the germline V gene, CDR1 is SGHAT and CDR2 is FQNNGV. Between the trimmed V and J ends, which lost 1 base and 3 bases, there was a span of 6 bases. CDR3: CASSLAGDYGYTF. The CDR3 region has the DNA TGTGCCAGCAGCTTAGCCGGTGACTATGGCTACACCTTC.

The rearrangement uses TRBV18 and TRBJ2-6; 11 bases agree with TRBD1. Germline V gene lookup returns CDR1 KGHSH and CDR2 LQKENI. The trim removed 3 bases at V and 2 bases at J, leaving 9 bases unmatched. The length of the CDR3 is 19 residues. CDR3 amino acids: CASSPKGQGARAGANVLTF. CDR3 DNA sequence: TGTGCCAGCTCACCTAAAGGACAGGGGGCAAGAGCTGGGGCCAACGTCCTGACTTTC.

The CDR3 protein is CASSPFAGGGVNQPQHF. As DNA, the CDR3 is TGTGCCAGTAGCCCTTTCGCCGGTGGAGGGGTCAATCAGCCCCAGCATTTT. The V call is TRBV19, the J call TRBJ1-5; possible D gene TRBD1, 5 bases. V lost 6 bases to trimming and J lost 3 bases, with 21 bases between them. There are 17 residues in the CDR3. The V gene's germline CDR1 is LNHDA and CDR2 SQIVND (reference sequence).

The J gene is TRBJ2-7, the V gene TRBV6-5; 8 bases fit TRBD1. Trimming cost V 6 bases and J 6 bases; bases outside gene matches: 7. The CDR3 length is 13 residues. Germline V gene sequence: CDR1 MNHEY, CDR2 SVGAGI. The CDR3 DNA reads TGTGCCAGCAGCTACGACAGGGGACGCGAGCAGTACTTC. It is translated as CASSYDRGREQYF.

This chain connects TRBV5-5 to TRBJ2-7; 7 bases align to TRBD2. Losses at the gene ends were 2 bases for V and 2 bases for J; bases not matched to a gene: 7. CDR3 length: 15 residues. Germline V gene sequence: CDR1 SGHKS, CDR2 YYEKEE (reference sequence). CDR3: CASSLGLAVPYEQYF. The CDR3 DNA sequence: TGTGCCAGCAGCTTAGGGCTAGCGGTGCCCTACGAGCAGTACTTC.

This sequence joins TRBV6-6 and TRBJ2-5; 10 positions match TRBD2. The J call is in doubt because the DNA end fits TRBJ2-7 better. CDR1 and CDR2 (germline): MNHNY, SVGAGI (reference sequence). The CDR3 has 16 residues. This chain's CDR3 is CASSYGGASGSYEQYF. The CDR3 DNA reads as TGTGCCAGCAGTTACGGGGGGGCTAGCGGGAGTTACGAGCAGTACTTC.

This chain joins TRBV4-2 and TRBJ2-1; D is possibly TRBD2 (6 bases). Trimming took off 0 bases at V and 5 bases at J, with 14 bases between the two ends. CDR3 size: 16 residues. Germline CDR1 LGHNA, CDR2 YNFKEQ. CDR3 region: CASSQEGGTGHNEQFF. DNA for the CDR3: TGTGCCAGCAGCCAAGAAGGCGGGACTGGTCACAATGAGCAGTTCTTC.

This chain joins TRBV7-8 and TRBJ2-6; TRBD1 is a possible D gene (5 bases). The CDR3 length is 16 residues. Germline V gives CDR1 SGHVS, CDR2 FQNEAQ. Trimming stripped 1 base from V and 5 bases from J, with 12 bases between. Here the CDR3 DNA reads TGTGCCAGCAGCTTAGACCAGGGTTTCTGGGCCAACGTCCTGACTTTC. Translated: CASSLDQGFWANVLTF.

This chain joins TRBV2 and TRBJ2-1; 9 positions agree with TRBD2. The ends lost 10 bases at V and 9 bases at J; junction bases unmatched: 10. Germline V gives CDR1 SNHLY, CDR2 FYNNEI. CDR3 length: 13 residues. This CDR3 is CATGGGARIEQFF. CDR3 DNA: TGTGCCACAGGCGGGGGGGCTCGGATTGAGCAGTTCTTC.

This rearrangement joins TRBV2 to TRBJ1-6; D is ambiguous. The CDR3 is 15 amino acids. V lost 6 bases and J 7 bases, leaving 16 bases between the germline ends. Germline V gene sequence: CDR1 SNHLY, CDR2 FYNNEI. CDR3 region: CASRAGGVRNSPLHF. CDR3 coding DNA: TGTGCCAGCAGGGCCGGCGGGGTCAGAAATTCACCCCTCCACTTT.

V and J are TRBV5-6 and TRBJ1-2, with D possibly TRBD1 on 5 matching bases. Germline values: CDR1 SGHDT, CDR2 YYEEEE. CDR3 length: 13 amino acids. V gave up 0 bases and J gave up 9 bases, with 12 bases separating them. The CDR3 region is CASSLGRRDSYTF. CDR3 DNA: TGTGCCAGCAGCTTGGGACGCAGGGATAGCTACACCTTC.

This chain connects TRBV10-2 to TRBJ2-6; D gene unclear. This CDR3 is 17 amino acids long. The germline V gene encodes CDR1 WSHSY and CDR2 SAAADI. V lost 0 bases and J 2 bases, leaving 11 bases between the germline ends. The CDR3 DNA reads TGCGCCAGCAGTGAGTCGCGGCGGATCCCTGGGGCCAACGTCCTGACTTTC. Translated: CASSESRRIPGANVLTF.

This chain links TRBV7-9 with TRBJ2-1; D not resolved. CDR3 size: 13 residues. V was clipped by 1 base and J by 10 bases, with 11 bases between them. Germline loops: CDR1 SEHNR, CDR2 FQNEAQ (reference sequence). CDR3 sequence (DNA): TGTGCCAGCAGCTTAGAAGTAGCCCGCGAGCAGTTCTTC. As protein: CASSLEVAREQFF.